This TCR beta chain is drawn from a study of cytomegalovirus exposure and HLA in healthy donors. Study-level results: Beyond CMV serostatus, there was no information to go on about immune exposure. Across all donors, roughly uniform sequencing depth was an assumption of the presence/absence analyses.

With respect to this clone: Its specificity is unknown.

It was with 60 Vbeta and 13 Jbeta primers that the PCR ran. Only in-frame clones appear in the TCRdb table, and some are missing; sequencing was by immunoSEQ multiplex PCR. The sample shows some 190,000 clones, around 86% of them seen only once. Sequencing used PBMCs. The TCR sequence derives from a man aged 25 to 40 in good health and CMV-seronegative.

CDR3 nucleotides: TGTGCCAGTAGTATTGGGTTCGGGGCTAATGAAAAACTGTTTTTT. Amino acids: CASSIGFGANEKLFF. This chain uses TRBV19 with TRBJ1-4; D is ambiguous. V shed 3 bases and J shed 3 bases, with 11 bases lying between them. Germline CDR1 and CDR2: LNHDA and SQIVND (reference sequence). The CDR3 is made up of 15 amino acids. The whole variable domain, remainder taken from reference TRBV19 and TRBJ1-4, is DGGITQSPKYLFRKEGQNVTLSCEQNLNHDAMYWYRQDPGQGLRLIYYSQIVNDFQKGDIAEGYSVSREKKESFPLTVTSAQKNPTAFYLCASSIGFGANEKLFFGSGTQLSVL.